This entry describes one T cell receptor (beta chain). This entry belongs to a study of blood T cells in healthy people across ages. CDR3 size: 14 residues. Per the germline V gene, CDR1 is LNHDA and CDR2 is SQIVND (reference sequence). V lost 3 bases, J lost 0 bases, and 1 base stayed unmatched. Combining a sample-barcoded 5' primer with a J-beta primer mix, a second PCR ran for about 7 to 12 cycles. TCRdb itself ran the 5' RACE reads through MiXCR, one entry per CDR3 protein. The table records about 640,000 distinct CDR3 sequences, 25% to 30% of them present only once. The sequencing sample was made of blood. V and J are TRBV19 and TRBJ1-1, with TRBD1 matching over 7 bases. The TCR was taken from an elderly woman in good health. This chain's CDR3 is CASSITGVNTEAFF. The CDR3 DNA is TGTGCCAGTAGTATCACAGGGGTGAACACTGAAGCTTTCTTT.